This TCR beta chain was sequenced in a study of neurological immune-mediated disorders. Study overall: The disease course was relapsing-remitting in approximately 30 and secondary progressive in about 8.5% of the roughly 34 multiple sclerosis patients. General study points: Expanded clones shared no identical CDR3 amino acid sequences across subjects, which suggested private TCR-beta repertoires in all groups.

The sorted libraries were prepared using 800,000 to 1,000,000 CD4+ or CD8+ T cells that had themselves been sorted. The authors produced cDNA by 5'RACE using 10-nucleotide random UMIs. Using its own MiXCR run on the 5' RACE reads, TCRdb lists one record per CDR3 protein. This sample has approximately 50,000 distinct CDR3 sequences, with approximately 6.2% found just once. Germline CDR1 SGHVS, CDR2 FNYEAQ. J gave up 4 bases and V 4 bases, and 12 bases lay outside the gene matches. The CDR3 spans 17 residues. This clonotype was seen ten or more times. Its antigen is unknown. This TCR derives from a woman aged 18 to 35 with multiple sclerosis. The source material was CD4+ T cells from blood. This sequence joins TRBV7-6 and TRBJ2-3, with 9 positions matching TRBD2. The CDR3, as DNA: TGTGCCAGCAGCTGGCGTATTCGGCGGGAGGGCCCAGATACGCAGTATTTT. This codes for CASSWRIRREGPDTQYF. Complete variable domain (other parts from reference TRBV7-6 and TRBJ2-3): GAGVSQSPRYKVTKRGQDVALRCDPISGHVSLYWYRQALGQGPEFLTYFNYEAQQDKSGLPNDRFSAERPEGSISTLTIQRTEQRDSAMYRCASSWRIRREGPDTQYFGPGTRLTVL.